Sequencing of this TCR beta chain was carried out in a study of cytomegalovirus exposure and HLA in healthy donors. Study in general: The 120 or so validation repertoires used the same platform as the roughly 700 first-cohort repertoires (as reported by a later analysis). Points from the study as a whole: Rarity held for most TCR sequences, but there were some public TCRs that occurred in many donors. There were about 160 TCR beta chains listed as cytomegalovirus-associated.

The donors were members of the validation cohort, which comprised roughly 120 subjects and was separate from the first cohort of roughly 700 subjects. Here immunoSEQ multiplex PCR was the method, and the copy in TCRdb shows in-frame clones only, minus some. The repertoire holds 150,000 to 200,000 clones, with just under 90% as singletons. For this clone: The antigen is not known.

Trimming stripped 6 bases from V and 1 base from J, with 15 bases between. CDR1 is SQVTM and CDR2 is ANQGSEA in the germline V gene. The CDR3 runs 14 residues. The sample comprised PBMCs. The chain couples TRBV29-1 to TRBJ1-1; D might be TRBD1 (5 bases). The clonotype comes from a man aged 18-30 years in good health and CMV-seropositive. The DNA of the CDR3 is TGCAGCGTGACTGCGGACACCAGGAACACTGAAGCTTTCTTT. Translation gives CSVTADTRNTEAFF.